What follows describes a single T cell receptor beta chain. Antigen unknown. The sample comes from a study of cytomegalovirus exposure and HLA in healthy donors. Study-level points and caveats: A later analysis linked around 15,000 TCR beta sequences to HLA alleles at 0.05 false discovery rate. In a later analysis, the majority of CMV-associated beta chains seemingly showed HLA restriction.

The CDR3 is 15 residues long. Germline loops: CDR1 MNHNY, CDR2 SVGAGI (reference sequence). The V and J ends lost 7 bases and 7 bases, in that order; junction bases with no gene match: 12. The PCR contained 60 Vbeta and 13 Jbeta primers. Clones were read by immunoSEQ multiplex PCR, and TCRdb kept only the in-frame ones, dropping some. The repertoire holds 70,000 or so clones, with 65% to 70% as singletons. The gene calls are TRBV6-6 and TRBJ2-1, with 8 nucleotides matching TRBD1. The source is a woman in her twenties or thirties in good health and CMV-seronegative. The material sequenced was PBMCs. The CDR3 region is CASTTDRAGRNEQFF. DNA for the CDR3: TGTGCCAGCACCACGGACAGGGCCGGTCGGAATGAGCAGTTCTTC.